This TCR beta chain emerged from a study of blood T cell repertoires in COVID-19. As for the study in general: COVID-19 samples collected from the United States, Italy and Spain covered acute and convalescent phases. The analysed material was cDNA or gDNA that came from T cells, B-cell-depleted T cells, or PBMCs.

This clone was picked up one time. In the authors' workflow: Reference gene primer amplification gave estimated nucleated cell counts. Sequencing was performed with immunoSEQ multiplex PCR; in TCRdb, only in-frame clones are kept and a portion is missing. D and trimming were read from the DNA, whereas the V and J calls and clone size are those reported in that table. The sample consists of 150,000 to 180,000 clones, 60% to 85% of them appearing once. V shed 0 bases and J shed 7 bases, with 14 bases lying between them. The CDR3 loop spans 15 amino acids. Germline V CDR1 and CDR2: ENHRY, SYGVKD. The receptor was isolated from a man aged 80 or over with acute or convalescent COVID-19. This chain connects TRBV10-3 to TRBJ2-3; D possibly corresponds to TRBD2 (6 bases). The specimen was peripheral blood. CDR3 nucleotide sequence: TGTGCCATCAGTGAGTCTCCGGCCGGGGGAAATACGCAGTATTTT. Protein product: CAISESPAGGNTQYF.